What follows describes a single T cell receptor beta chain. This sample was included in a study of blood T cell repertoires in COVID-19. The wider study: Sources were T cells, B-cell-depleted T cells, or PBMCs; the material itself was cDNA or gDNA.

Germline V gene lookup returns CDR1 SGHTA and CDR2 FQGTGA. V lost 5 bases and J lost 4, with 14 bases in between. The CDR3 loop spans 14 amino acids. In the source study's methods: From reference gene primer amplification, estimates of nucleated cell counts were derived. TCRdb's copy holds only in-frame clones and misses some; the assay was immunoSEQ multiplex PCR. For V, J and clone size, that table is used; D and trimming come from the DNA. This table holds 150,000 to 200,000 clones, roughly 90% found once. The TCR originated in a man in his fifties with acute or convalescent COVID-19. What was sequenced was peripheral blood. The chain uses TRBV7-3 and TRBJ2-5; tentatively, D is TRBD1 (6 bases). CDR3 amino acids: CASSQTGSSETQYF. The CDR3 DNA is TGTGCCAGCAGCCAAACAGGGTCGTCAGAGACCCAGTACTTC. Combining the CDR3 with reference TRBV7-3 and TRBJ2-5 gives the whole variable domain GAGVSQTPSNKVTEKGKYVELRCDPISGHTALYWYRQSLGQGPEFLIYFQGTGAADDSGLPNDRFFAVRPEGSVSTLKIQRTERGDSAVYLCASSQTGSSETQYFGPGTRLLVL.